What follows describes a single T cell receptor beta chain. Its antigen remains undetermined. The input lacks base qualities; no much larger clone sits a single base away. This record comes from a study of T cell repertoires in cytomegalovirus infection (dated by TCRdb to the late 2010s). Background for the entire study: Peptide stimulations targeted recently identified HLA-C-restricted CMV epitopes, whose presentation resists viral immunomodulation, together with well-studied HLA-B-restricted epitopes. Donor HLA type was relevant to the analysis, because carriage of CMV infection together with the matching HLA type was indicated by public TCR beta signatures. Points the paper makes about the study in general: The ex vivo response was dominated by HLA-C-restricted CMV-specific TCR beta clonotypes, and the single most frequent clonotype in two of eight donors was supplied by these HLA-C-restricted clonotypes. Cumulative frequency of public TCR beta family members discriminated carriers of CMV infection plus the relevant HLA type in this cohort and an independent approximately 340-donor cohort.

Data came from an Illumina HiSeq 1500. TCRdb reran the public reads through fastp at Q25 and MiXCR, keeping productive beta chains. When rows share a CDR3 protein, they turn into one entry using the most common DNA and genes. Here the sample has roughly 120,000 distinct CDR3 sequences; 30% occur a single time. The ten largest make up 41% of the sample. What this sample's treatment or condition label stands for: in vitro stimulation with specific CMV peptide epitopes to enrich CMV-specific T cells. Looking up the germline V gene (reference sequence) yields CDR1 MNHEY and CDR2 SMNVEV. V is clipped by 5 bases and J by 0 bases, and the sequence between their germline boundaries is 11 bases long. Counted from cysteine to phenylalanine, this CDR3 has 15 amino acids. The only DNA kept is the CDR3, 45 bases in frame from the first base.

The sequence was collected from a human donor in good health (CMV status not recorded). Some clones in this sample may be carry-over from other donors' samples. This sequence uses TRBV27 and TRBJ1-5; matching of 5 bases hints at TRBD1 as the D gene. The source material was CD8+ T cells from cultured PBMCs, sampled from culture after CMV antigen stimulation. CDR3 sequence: CASSQGTDSNQPQHF. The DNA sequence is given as TGTGCCAGCAGTCAAGGGACCGATAGCAATCAGCCCCAGCATTTT.